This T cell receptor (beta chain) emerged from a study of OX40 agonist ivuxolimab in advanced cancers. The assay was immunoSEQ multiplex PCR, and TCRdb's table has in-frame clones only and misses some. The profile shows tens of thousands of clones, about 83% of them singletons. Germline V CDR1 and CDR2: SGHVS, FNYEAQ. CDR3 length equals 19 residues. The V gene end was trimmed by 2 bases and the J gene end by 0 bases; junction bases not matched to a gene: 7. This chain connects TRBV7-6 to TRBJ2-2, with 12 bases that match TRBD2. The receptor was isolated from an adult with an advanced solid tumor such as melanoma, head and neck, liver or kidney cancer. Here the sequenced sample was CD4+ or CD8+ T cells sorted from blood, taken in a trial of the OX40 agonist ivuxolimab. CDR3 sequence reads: CASSLFGLAGNANTGELFF. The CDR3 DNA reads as TGTGCCAGCAGCTTATTTGGACTAGCGGGGAACGCGAACACCGGGGAGCTGTTTTTT.